This record concerns one TCR beta chain sequence. Using a J-beta primer mix together with a sample-barcoded 5' primer, a second PCR was run for roughly 7 to 11 cycles. TCRdb reanalysed the 5' RACE reads using MiXCR and keeps one entry per CDR3 protein. The table lists 1.2 million to 1.5 million distinct CDR3 sequences, approximately 59% of them singletons, with roughly 7% in the top ten. Trimming removed 4 bases from V and 3 bases from J; junction bases left unmatched: 8. The CDR3 loop spans 15 amino acids. From germline, CDR1 is LGHNT and CDR2 FRNRAP. This entry comes from a study of blood T cells in healthy people across ages.

The source material was blood. V gene TRBV12-5 combines with J gene TRBJ2-7; TRBD1 matches 8 bases. The receptor was derived from a man aged 18 to 30 in good health. CDR3 coding DNA: TGTGCTAGTGGTTCCTCTGGACAGGGAAGCTACGAGCAGTACTTC. It specifies CASGSSGQGSYEQYF.